The clone carrying this T cell receptor (beta chain) was seen ten or more times. The antigen is unknown. The source of the sample is a study of T cells in Graves' hyperthyroidism and ophthalmopathy. Orbital computed tomography and thyroid ultrasound, together with serum TRAb and thyroxine and clinical symptoms, were used for diagnoses. Germline V gene sequence: CDR1 GTSNPN, CDR2 SVGIG (reference sequence). CDR3 size: 13 residues. Trimming removed 0 bases at V and 5 bases at J, with 8 bases between. The investigators amplified TCR beta CDR3 regions from RNA transcripts. Carried out on the TCR CDR3, a first-round RT-PCR used the HTBI primer set. Each CDR3 protein gets one entry after TCRdb re-called the multiplex PCR reads with MiXCR. The table records about 260,000 distinct CDR3 sequences, 20% to 25% of them present only once. Findings and limits, study-wide: It was a median approximately six months before onset that the model predicted ophthalmopathy.

The source is a man younger than 45 with Graves' ophthalmopathy. V and J are TRBV30 and TRBJ1-5, with D perhaps matching TRBD1 (5 bases). The sequenced material came from blood. CDR3 bases: TGTGCCTGGAGTGTGTCGGGGGATCAGCCCCAGCATTTT. Its protein is CAWSVSGDQPQHF. Supplemented by reference TRBV30 and TRBJ1-5, the full variable domain reads SQTIHQWPATLVQPVGSPLSLECTVEGTSNPNLYWYRQAAGRGLQLLFYSVGIGQISSEVPQNLSASRPQDRQFILSSKKLLLSDSGFYLCAWSVSGDQPQHFGDGTRLSIL.